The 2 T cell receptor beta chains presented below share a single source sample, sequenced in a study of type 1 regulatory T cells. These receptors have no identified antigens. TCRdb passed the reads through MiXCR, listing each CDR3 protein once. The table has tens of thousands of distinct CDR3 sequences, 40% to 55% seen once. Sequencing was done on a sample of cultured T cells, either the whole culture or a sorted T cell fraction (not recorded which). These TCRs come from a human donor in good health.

In DNA form, the CDR3 reads TGTGCCAGCAGGGGGTCTCCCGGTGTGGGCGAGCAGTACTTC. Translation: CASRGSPGVGEQYF. The J gene is TRBJ2-7, the V gene TRBV6-1; the D is unclear. This CDR3 comprises 14 residues. V gave up 6 bases and J gave up 6 bases, with 18 bases separating them. From germline, CDR1 is MNHNS and CDR2 SASEGT.

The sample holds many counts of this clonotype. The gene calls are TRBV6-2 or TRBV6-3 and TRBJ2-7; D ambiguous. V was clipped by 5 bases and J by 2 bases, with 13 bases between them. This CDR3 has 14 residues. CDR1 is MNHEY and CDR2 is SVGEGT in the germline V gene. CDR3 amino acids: CASSTTTYAYEQYF. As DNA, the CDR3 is TGTGCCAGCAGTACCACCACGTACGCCTACGAGCAGTACTTC.